The text below deals with one TCR beta chain. This CDR3 spans 15 amino acids. CDR1 LNHDA and CDR2 SQIVND come from the germline V gene (reference sequence). V lost 6 bases to trimming and J lost 5 bases; unmatched junction nucleotides: 12. The data originate from a study of T cell responses to AZD1222 COVID-19 vaccine. Produced via immunoSEQ multiplex PCR; TCRdb's table is partial and in-frame only. In the table there are approximately 110,000 clones, roughly 84% of which are singletons. The chain is built from TRBV19 and TRBJ1-2; 7 nucleotides agree with TRBD1. This sample comprised peripheral blood, obtained on day 0 of AZD1222 vaccination. The sequence came from an adult in good health. The chain's CDR3 is CASSVGRGTEYGYTF. In nucleotides, the CDR3 is TGTGCCAGTAGCGTCGGGAGAGGGACAGAGTATGGCTACACCTTC.